The 10 T cell receptor beta chains listed next were all sequenced from one sample in a study of T cell responses to AZD1222 COVID-19 vaccine. The assay was immunoSEQ multiplex PCR, and TCRdb's table has in-frame clones only and misses some. The top ten clones hold roughly 0.51% of a sample with 250,000 to 300,000 clones, 85% to 95% of them seen once. The starting material was peripheral blood, obtained 28 days after the second AZD1222 dose. Every receptor here comes from an adult who received the AZD1222 COVID-19 vaccine.

Turning to this clone: The same CDR3 also results from other DNA sequences found in this sample. J is TRBJ1-2 and V is TRBV28; the D gene is possibly TRBD1 (5 bases). CDR1 is MDHEN, CDR2 SYDVKM, per germline. With 2 bases removed from V and 7 bases from J, the gap between germline ends came to 11 bases. CDR3 length: 13 residues. CDR3 DNA sequence: TGTGCCAGCAGTTTAGGGCAGGGAGGTGGCTACACCTTC. Protein sequence: CASSLGQGGGYTF.

The rearrangement links TRBV20-1 to TRBJ2-7, with a possible D match to TRBD2 (7 bases). Germline values: CDR1 DFQATT, CDR2 SNEGSKA (reference sequence). This CDR3 contains 15 residues. V was pared by 3 bases and J by 0 bases, with 15 bases between. CDR3 residues: CSASGGAPTSYEQYF. DNA of the CDR3: TGCAGTGCTAGTGGGGGGGCACCTACCTCCTACGAGCAGTACTTC.

The rearrangement uses TRBV4-1 and TRBJ2-7; D is ambiguous. This CDR3 has 15 residues. Between the trimmed V and J ends, which lost 2 bases and 0 bases, there was a span of 11 bases. CDR1 and CDR2 (germline): MGHRA, YSYEKL. CDR3 sequence reads: CASSQTTSSSYEQYF. In nucleotides, the CDR3 is TGCGCCAGCAGCCAAACAACGTCGAGCTCCTACGAGCAGTACTTC.

The CDR3 protein is CASQGLAVNTGELFF. The CDR3 bases are TGTGCCTCCCAGGGACTAGCGGTTAACACCGGGGAGCTGTTTTTT. The gene calls are TRBV30 and TRBJ2-2; 11 bases are a match to TRBD2. Trimming removed 7 bases from V and 2 bases from J; junction bases left unmatched: 6. This CDR3 is built from 15 residues. Germline CDR1 reads GTSNPN; CDR2 reads SVGIG (reference sequence).

With respect to this clone: At one of its ends the junction is not consistent with the germline gene, which may arise from a read error. J is TRBJ2-7 and V is TRBV6-1; possible D gene TRBD2, 6 bases. The CDR3 loop spans 13 amino acids. The germline gives CDR1 MNHNS, CDR2 SASEGT. CDR3 DNA: TGTGCCAGCAGAGAAGTTTTCGGGGGCGAGCAGTACTTC. Translation gives CASREVFGGEQYF.

J is TRBJ1-1 and V is TRBV5-1; D possibly corresponds to TRBD1 (6 bases). V was cut by 8 bases and J by 0 bases, with 23 bases left in between. The germline CDR1 and CDR2 sequences are SGHRS and YFSETQ. The CDR3 totals 17 residues. This chain's CDR3 is CARAPVSGQIMNTEAFF. The DNA for the CDR3 is TGCGCCAGGGCGCCGGTGAGCGGACAGATTATGAACACTGAAGCTTTCTTT.

The chain couples TRBV6-5 to TRBJ2-7; no firm D call. The CDR3 has 13 amino acids. Germline V gives CDR1 MNHEY, CDR2 SVGAGI. V dropped 0 bases and J dropped 1 base, with 4 bases sitting between them. The CDR3 is CASSYSQSYEQYF. In nucleotides, the CDR3 is TGTGCCAGCAGTTACTCGCAATCCTACGAGCAGTACTTC.

V usage is TRBV28 and J usage is TRBJ2-7, with a weak D call TRBD1 (6 bases). Trimming left V 9 bases short and J 5 bases short, with 20 bases between. The CDR3 has 14 residues. Germline CDR1 and CDR2: MDHEN and SYDVKM. CDR3: CASIKGGTSHEQYF. CDR3 bases: TGTGCCAGTATCAAAGGGGGTACAAGCCACGAGCAGTACTTC.

The chain uses TRBV18 and TRBJ1-4; 11 bases align to TRBD1. V lost 2 bases and J lost 6; bases outside the gene matches: 2. This CDR3 comprises 15 residues. Germline CDR1 reads KGHSH; CDR2 reads LQKENI. The DNA for the CDR3 is TGTGCCAGCTCACCAGGGACAGGGGGTTATGAAAAACTGTTTTTT. Translation gives CASSPGTGGYEKLFF.

This clone occurred once. The chain uses TRBV5-5 and TRBJ1-1, with 9 bases identical to TRBD1. The V segment lost 2 bases and the J segment 7 bases; nucleotides outside the gene matches: 9. CDR3 length: 15 amino acids. Germline CDR1 reads SGHKS; CDR2 reads YYEKEE (reference sequence). CDR3: CASSLLQGAIGEAFF. Here the CDR3 DNA reads TGTGCCAGCAGCTTACTACAGGGGGCGATCGGTGAAGCTTTCTTT.